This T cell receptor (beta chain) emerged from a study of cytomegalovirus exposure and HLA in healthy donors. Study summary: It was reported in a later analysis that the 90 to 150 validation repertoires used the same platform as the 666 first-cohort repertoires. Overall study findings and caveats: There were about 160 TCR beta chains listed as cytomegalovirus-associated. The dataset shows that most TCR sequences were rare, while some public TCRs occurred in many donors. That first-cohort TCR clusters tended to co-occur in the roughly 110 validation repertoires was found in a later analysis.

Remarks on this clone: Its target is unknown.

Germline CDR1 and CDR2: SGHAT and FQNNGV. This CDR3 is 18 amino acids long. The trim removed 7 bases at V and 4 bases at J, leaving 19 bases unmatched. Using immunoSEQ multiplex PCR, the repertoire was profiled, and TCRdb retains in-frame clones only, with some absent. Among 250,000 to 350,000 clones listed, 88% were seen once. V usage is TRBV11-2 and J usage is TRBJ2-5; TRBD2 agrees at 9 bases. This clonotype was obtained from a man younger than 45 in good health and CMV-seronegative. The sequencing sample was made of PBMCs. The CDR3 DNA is TGTGCCAGCAACCCCATTAGCGGGGGCCCGTTGGGGGGAGAGACCCAGTACTTC. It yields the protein CASNPISGGPLGGETQYF.